These 9 T cell receptor beta chains were all obtained from the same sample, sequenced in a study of blood T cell repertoires in COVID-19. Method: immunoSEQ multiplex PCR; TCRdb's copy keeps in-frame clones and lacks some. The sample records approximately 490,000 clones, roughly 87% being singletons. Sequencing input: PBMCs or T cells enriched from blood (not recorded which). Receptors were obtained from a woman aged 18 to 35 who had recovered from COVID-19.

This clone occurred a few times. The CDR3 nucleotides are TGTGCCACCAGCAGAGATCTGACAGATCCACTCTTGAGCTCCTATAATTCACCCCTCCACTTT. Translating gives CATSRDLTDPLLSSYNSPLHF. This chain uses TRBV15 with TRBJ1-6; D possibly corresponds to TRBD1 (5 bases). Trimming took 0 bases from V and 0 from J, leaving 21 bases between them. The germline CDR1 and CDR2 sequences are LNHNV and YYDKDF (reference sequence). This CDR3 spans 21 amino acids.

The chain uses TRBV24-1 and TRBJ2-3; 10 bases are shared with TRBD2. Germline V gene data show CDR1 as KGHDR and CDR2 as SFDVKD. The CDR3 loop spans 15 amino acids. Unmatched junction bases numbered 7, after V lost 5 bases and J lost 6 bases. The CDR3 loop is CATSGGLADEDTQYF. In DNA, the CDR3 is TGTGCCACCAGTGGAGGACTAGCGGACGAGGATACGCAGTATTTT.

This clone was recorded once. This sequence joins TRBV5-5 and TRBJ1-1; no definite D call. Germline V gene sequence: CDR1 SGHKS, CDR2 YYEKEE (reference sequence). Between the trimmed V and J ends, which lost 4 bases and 11 bases, there was a span of 18 bases. CDR3 size: 13 residues. DNA for the CDR3: TGTGCCAGCAGCCGCCAGGCGTCGGGATCGGCTTTCTTT. It encodes CASSRQASGSAFF.

This clone was seen just once. This chain joins TRBV7-7 and TRBJ2-5; 7 bases fit TRBD2. Germline V gene lookup returns CDR1 SSHAT and CDR2 FNYEAQ (reference sequence). This CDR3 has 14 amino acids. Losses at the gene ends were 4 bases for V and 5 bases for J; bases not matched to a gene: 7. CDR3 bases: TGTGCCAGCAGCTCCTCGGGGGGTTCGGAGACCCAGTACTTC. Translated, it gives CASSSSGGSETQYF. Full variable domain (outside the CDR3, taken from reference TRBV7-7 and TRBJ2-5): GAGVSQSPRYKVTKRGQDVTLRCDPISSHATLYWYQQALGQGPEFLTYFNYEAQPDKSGLPSDRFSAERPEGSISTLTIQRTEQRDSAMYRCASSSSGGSETQYFGPGTRLLVL.

V and J are TRBV7-8 and TRBJ2-3; D not certain. Trimming pared 0 bases from V and 2 bases from J, leaving 6 bases between. This CDR3 has 14 residues. Germline-derived CDR1 and CDR2 are SGHVS and FQNEAQ. This CDR3 reads CASSLAAITDTQYF. The CDR3 nucleotides read TGTGCCAGCAGCTTAGCAGCGATCACAGATACGCAGTATTTT.

CDR3 DNA sequence: TGTGCCAGCAGCCGAGGCGGGGAGAAATCACCCCTCCACTTT. As protein: CASSRGGEKSPLHF. The rearrangement uses TRBV27 and TRBJ1-6; D not resolved. Germline lookup yields CDR1 MNHEY and CDR2 SMNVEV (reference sequence). This CDR3 is built from 14 residues. The ends were cut back, 6 bases at V and 10 bases at J, with 16 bases in the middle.

The chain is built from TRBV27 and TRBJ1-2, with D unclear. V lost 6 bases and J 1 base, leaving 18 bases between the germline ends. Germline V gene data show CDR1 as MNHEY and CDR2 as SMNVEV (reference sequence). CDR3 length equals 16 residues. The CDR3 spells CASRNSADSGNYGYTF. Here the CDR3 DNA reads TGTGCCAGCAGGAACTCCGCGGACTCCGGTAACTATGGCTACACCTTC.

DNA of the CDR3: TGTGCCAGCAGCTTATATGAGGGGGCAGATACGCAGTATTTT. Translating gives CASSLYEGADTQYF. The chain is built from TRBV7-9 and TRBJ2-3; possibly TRBD1 for D (6 bases). V gave up 2 bases and J gave up 4 bases, with 10 bases separating them. The CDR3 sequence is 14 residues long. Germline assignment: CDR1 SEHNR and CDR2 FQNEAQ (reference sequence). The full variable domain, in which reference TRBV7-9 and TRBJ2-3 provide the parts outside the CDR3, is DTGVSQNPRHKITKRGQNVTFRCDPISEHNRLYWYRQTLGQGPEFLTYFQNEAQLEKSRLLSDRFSAERPKGSFSTLEIQRTEQGDSAMYLCASSLYEGADTQYFGPGTRLTVL.

The chain couples TRBV19 to TRBJ1-2; 8 nucleotides agree with TRBD1. With V trimmed by 3 bases and J by 1 base, 4 bases remained unmatched. Germline V gene lookup returns CDR1 LNHDA and CDR2 SQIVND (reference sequence). The CDR3 consists of 15 residues. The CDR3, as DNA: TGTGCCAGTAGTATCGGACAGGGCGATAACTATGGCTACACCTTC. It codes for CASSIGQGDNYGYTF. The full variable domain, its missing parts supplied by reference TRBV19 and TRBJ1-2, is DGGITQSPKYLFRKEGQNVTLSCEQNLNHDAMYWYRQDPGQGLRLIYYSQIVNDFQKGDIAEGYSVSREKKESFPLTVTSAQKNPTAFYLCASSIGQGDNYGYTFGSGTRLTVV.